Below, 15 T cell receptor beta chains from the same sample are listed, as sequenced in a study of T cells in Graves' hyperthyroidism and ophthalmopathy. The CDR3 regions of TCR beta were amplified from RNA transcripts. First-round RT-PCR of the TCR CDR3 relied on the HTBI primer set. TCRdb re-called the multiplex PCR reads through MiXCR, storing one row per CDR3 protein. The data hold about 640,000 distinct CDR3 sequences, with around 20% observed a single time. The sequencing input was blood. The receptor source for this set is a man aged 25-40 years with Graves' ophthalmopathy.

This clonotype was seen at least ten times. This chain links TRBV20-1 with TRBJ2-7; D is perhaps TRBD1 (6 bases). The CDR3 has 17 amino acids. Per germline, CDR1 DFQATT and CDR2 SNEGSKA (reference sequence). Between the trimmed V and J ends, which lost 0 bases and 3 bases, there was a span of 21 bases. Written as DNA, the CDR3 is TGCAGTGCTAGAGATCAATTTAGGCCAGGGGTCATCTACGAGCAGTACTTC. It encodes CSARDQFRPGVIYEQYF.

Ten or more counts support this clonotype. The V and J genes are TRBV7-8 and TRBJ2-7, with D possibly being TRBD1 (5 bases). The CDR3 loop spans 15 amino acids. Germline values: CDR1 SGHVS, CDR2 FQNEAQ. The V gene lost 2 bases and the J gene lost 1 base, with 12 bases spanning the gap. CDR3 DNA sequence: TGTGCCAGCAGCTTAAACACAGGCACTTCCTACGAGCAGTACTTC. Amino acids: CASSLNTGTSYEQYF.

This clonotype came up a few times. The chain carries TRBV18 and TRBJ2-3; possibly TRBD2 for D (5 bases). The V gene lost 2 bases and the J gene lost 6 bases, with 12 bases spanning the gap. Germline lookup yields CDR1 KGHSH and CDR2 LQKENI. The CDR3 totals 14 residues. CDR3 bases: TGTGCCAGCTCACCAGAGAACCGAGGGGATACGCAGTATTTT. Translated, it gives CASSPENRGDTQYF. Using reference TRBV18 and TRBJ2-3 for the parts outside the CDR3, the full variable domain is NAGVMQNPRHLVRRRGQEARLRCSPMKGHSHVYWYRQLPEEGLKFMVYLQKENIIDESGMPKERFSAEFPKEGPSILRIQQVVRGDSAAYFCASSPENRGDTQYFGPGTRLTVL.

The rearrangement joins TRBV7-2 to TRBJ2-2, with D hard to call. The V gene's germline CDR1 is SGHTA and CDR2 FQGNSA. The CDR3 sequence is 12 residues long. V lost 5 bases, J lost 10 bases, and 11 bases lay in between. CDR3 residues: CASSDERMELFF. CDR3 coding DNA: TGTGCCAGCAGCGATGAAAGGATGGAGCTGTTTTTT.

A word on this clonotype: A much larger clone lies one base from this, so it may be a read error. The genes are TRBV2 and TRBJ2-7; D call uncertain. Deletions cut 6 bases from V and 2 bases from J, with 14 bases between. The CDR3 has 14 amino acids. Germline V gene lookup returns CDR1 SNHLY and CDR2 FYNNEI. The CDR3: CASSLSTTPYEQYF. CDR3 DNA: TGTGCCAGCAGCTTGTCGACAACTCCCTACGAGCAGTACTTC.

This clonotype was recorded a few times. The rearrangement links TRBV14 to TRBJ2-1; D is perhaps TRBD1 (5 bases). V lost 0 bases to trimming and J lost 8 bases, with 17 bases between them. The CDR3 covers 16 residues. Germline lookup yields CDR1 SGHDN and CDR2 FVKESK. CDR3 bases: TGTGCCAGCAGCCAAGATAACGGGCAGGGCTGGGATGAGCAGTTCTTC. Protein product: CASSQDNGQGWDEQFF.

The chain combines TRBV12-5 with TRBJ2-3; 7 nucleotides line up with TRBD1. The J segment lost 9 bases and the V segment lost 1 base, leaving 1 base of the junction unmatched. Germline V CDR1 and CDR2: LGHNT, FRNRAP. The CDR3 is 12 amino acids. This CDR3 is CASGLDRGTQYF. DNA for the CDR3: TGTGCTAGTGGTTTGGACAGGGGAACGCAGTATTTT. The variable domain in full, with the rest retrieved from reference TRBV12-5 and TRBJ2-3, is DARVTQTPRHKVTEMGQEVTMRCQPILGHNTVFWYRQTMMQGLELLAYFRNRAPLDDSGMPKDRFSAEMPDATLATLKIQPSEPRDSAVYFCASGLDRGTQYFGPGTRLTVL.

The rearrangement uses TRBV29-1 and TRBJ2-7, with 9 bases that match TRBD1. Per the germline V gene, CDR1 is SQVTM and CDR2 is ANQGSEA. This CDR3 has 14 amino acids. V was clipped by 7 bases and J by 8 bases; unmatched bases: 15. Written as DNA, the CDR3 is TGCAGCGCCCGAAAGCCCGGGACAGGGAGTAAGCAGTACTTC. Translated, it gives CSARKPGTGSKQYF.

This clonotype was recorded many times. CDR3 residues: CASSAGQAIYNEQFF. As DNA, the CDR3 is TGTGCCAGCAGTGCGGGACAAGCCATCTACAATGAGCAGTTCTTC. The V gene is TRBV12-3 or TRBV12-4, the J gene TRBJ2-1, with D perhaps being TRBD1 or TRBD2 (6 bases each). V was shortened by 5 bases and J by 3 bases, with 14 bases between the two germline ends. The CDR3 sequence is 15 residues long.

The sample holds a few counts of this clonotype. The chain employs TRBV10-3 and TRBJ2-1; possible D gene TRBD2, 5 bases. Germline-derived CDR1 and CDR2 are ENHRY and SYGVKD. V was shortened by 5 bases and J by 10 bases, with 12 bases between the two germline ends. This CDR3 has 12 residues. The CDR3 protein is CAISLSGMEQFF. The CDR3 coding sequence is TGTGCCATCAGTTTGTCCGGGATGGAGCAGTTCTTC.

CDR3 sequence (DNA): TGCAGTGCTAGCGGTCTAGGTACCTACGAGCAGTACTTC. As protein: CSASGLGTYEQYF. The chain recombines TRBV20-1 with TRBJ2-7; the D is unclear. Looked up from germline, CDR1 is DFQATT and CDR2 is SNEGSKA (reference sequence). The CDR3 has 13 residues. Trimming pared 3 bases from V and 2 bases from J, leaving 11 bases between.

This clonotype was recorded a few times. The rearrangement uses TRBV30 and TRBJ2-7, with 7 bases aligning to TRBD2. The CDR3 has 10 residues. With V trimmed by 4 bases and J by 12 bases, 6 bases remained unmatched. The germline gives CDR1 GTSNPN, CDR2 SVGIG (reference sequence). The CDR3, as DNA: TGTGCCTGGAAGGGCGGGAGTTTGTACTTC. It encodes CAWKGGSLYF. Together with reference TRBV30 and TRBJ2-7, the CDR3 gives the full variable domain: SQTIHQWPATLVQPVGSPLSLECTVEGTSNPNLYWYRQAAGRGLQLLFYSVGIGQISSEVPQNLSASRPQDRQFILSSKKLLLSDSGFYLCAWKGGSLYFGPGTRLTVT.

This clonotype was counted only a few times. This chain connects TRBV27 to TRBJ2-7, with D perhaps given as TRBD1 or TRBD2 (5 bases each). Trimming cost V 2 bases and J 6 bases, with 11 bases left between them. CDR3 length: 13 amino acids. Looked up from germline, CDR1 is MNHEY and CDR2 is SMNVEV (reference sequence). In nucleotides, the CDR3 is TGTGCCAGCAGTTTAGGGGGACCGGGCGAGCAGTACTTC. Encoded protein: CASSLGGPGEQYF.

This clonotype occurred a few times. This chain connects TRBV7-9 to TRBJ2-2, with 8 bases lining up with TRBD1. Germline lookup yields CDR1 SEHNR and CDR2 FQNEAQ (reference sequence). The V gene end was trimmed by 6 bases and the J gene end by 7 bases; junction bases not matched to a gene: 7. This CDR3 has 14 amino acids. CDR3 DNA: TGTGCCAGCAGTCGGACAGGGCTTGGCGGGGAGCTGTTTTTT. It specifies CASSRTGLGGELFF.

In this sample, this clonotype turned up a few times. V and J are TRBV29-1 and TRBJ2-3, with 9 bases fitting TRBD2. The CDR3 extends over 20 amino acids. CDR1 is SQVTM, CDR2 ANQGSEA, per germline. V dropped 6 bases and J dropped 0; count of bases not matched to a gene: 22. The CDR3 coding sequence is TGCAGCGTCCGAACAGGGGAGACTAGCGGTAGAACACCTAGCACAGATACGCAGTATTTT. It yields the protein CSVRTGETSGRTPSTDTQYF.